Each of the 22 T cell receptor beta chains below was sequenced from the same sample in a study of blood T cell repertoires in COVID-19. TCRdb keeps only in-frame clones here, not all; method: immunoSEQ multiplex PCR. The repertoire includes roughly 220,000 clones, about 91% of them detected once, and approximately 15% sits in the top ten. Input material: PBMCs or T cells enriched from blood (not recorded which). The receptors shown here come from a woman in her forties or fifties with acute COVID-19.

The chain is built from TRBV19 and TRBJ2-3, with 7 bases matching TRBD2. Per germline, CDR1 LNHDA and CDR2 SQIVND (reference sequence). This CDR3 spans 18 amino acids. V lost 2 bases and J lost 2; bases outside the gene matches: 13. The CDR3 loop reads CASSINPLAVPPTDTQYF. The CDR3 nucleotides read TGTGCCAGTAGTATAAATCCCCTAGCGGTTCCTCCCACAGATACGCAGTATTTT.

A single count supports this clone. The rearrangement joins TRBV13 to TRBJ2-5, with a possible D match to TRBD2 (5 bases). CDR3 length: 12 residues. Trimming left V 4 bases short and J 8 bases short, with 11 bases between. CDR1 is PRHDT, CDR2 FYEKMQ, per germline (reference sequence). The CDR3 loop reads CASSSRGRTQYF. The CDR3 DNA reads as TGTGCCAGCAGCTCTCGAGGGAGAACCCAGTACTTC.

This rearrangement joins TRBV5-3 to TRBJ2-2, with TRBD2 identical over 8 bases. Being an ORF, TRBV5-3 has a function that is uncertain. CDR3 size: 18 residues. V lost 1 base to trimming and J lost 3 bases; unmatched junction nucleotides: 11. The CDR3 protein is CARSLRRTGLVYTGELFF. CDR3 DNA: TGTGCCAGAAGCTTGAGGCGCACGGGACTAGTTTACACCGGGGAGCTGTTTTTT.

V is TRBV12-3 or TRBV12-4 and J is TRBJ1-1, with 7 bases fitting TRBD1. V lost 9 bases to trimming and J lost 1 base; unmatched junction nucleotides: 5. This CDR3 comprises 13 residues. DNA of the CDR3: TGTGCCAGTTGGGGGACAGCGAACACTGAAGCTTTCTTT. It translates to CASWGTANTEAFF.

The V call is TRBV2, the J call TRBJ1-2, with D tentatively TRBD1 (5 bases). The CDR3 extends over 14 amino acids. Trimming cost V 7 bases and J 4 bases, with 16 bases left between them. The germline V gene has CDR1 SNHLY and CDR2 FYNNEI. This CDR3 is CASTPGTGVYGYTF. Written as DNA, the CDR3 is TGTGCCAGCACCCCTGGTACAGGAGTCTATGGCTACACCTTC.

The genes are TRBV5-4 and TRBJ2-6; D possibly corresponds to TRBD1 (5 bases). The CDR3 sequence is 18 residues long. V was trimmed by 0 bases and J by 3 bases, leaving 16 bases between them. The germline V gene encodes CDR1 SGHNT and CDR2 YYREEE (reference sequence). The CDR3: CASSLEGRPGGGANVLTF. The CDR3 DNA sequence: TGTGCCAGCAGCTTGGAGGGGCGCCCTGGCGGTGGGGCCAACGTCCTGACTTTC. The variable domain in full, with the rest retrieved from reference TRBV5-4 and TRBJ2-6, is ETGVTQSPTHLIKTRGQQVTLRCSSQSGHNTVSWYQQALGQGPQFIFQYYREEENGRGNFPPRFSGLQFPNYSSELNVNALELDDSALYLCASSLEGRPGGGANVLTFGAGSRLTVL.

The rearrangement links TRBV10-3 to TRBJ2-2; D uncertain. Trimming took 3 bases from V and 4 from J, leaving 9 bases between them. Germline CDR1 ENHRY, CDR2 SYGVKD. The CDR3 is 14 residues long. CDR3 DNA sequence: TGTGCCATCAGTGAAGGTAGCACCACCGGGGAGCTGTTTTTT. It encodes CAISEGSTTGELFF.

The chain is built from TRBV4-2 and TRBJ2-1, with TRBD2 matching 12 bases. Germline trimming cut 4 bases from V and 8 bases from J; bases unmatched to any gene: 9. This CDR3 is built from 16 residues. CDR1 and CDR2 from the germline V gene are LGHNA and YNFKEQ. The CDR3 DNA sequence: TGTGCCAGCAGCCGTCAGACTAGCGGGAGTTTCTATGAGCAGTTCTTC. It encodes CASSRQTSGSFYEQFF.

V gene TRBV19 combines with J gene TRBJ2-1; 10 bases fit TRBD1. V shed 3 bases, J shed 9 bases, and the junction held 8 bases outside the gene matches. There are 15 residues in the CDR3. Germline V CDR1 and CDR2: LNHDA, SQIVND (reference sequence). The CDR3 is CASSMGTGEGSEQFF. The CDR3 DNA reads TGTGCCAGTAGTATGGGGACAGGGGAGGGTAGTGAGCAGTTCTTC.

V and J are TRBV3-1 (or the pseudogene TRBV3-2) and TRBJ2-7, with 8 bases that match TRBD1. Germline V lookup: CDR1 LGHDT, CDR2 YNNKEL (reference sequence). This CDR3 contains 16 residues. The junction had 8 bases not matched to a gene; V was cut back by 4 bases and J by 0 bases. DNA of the CDR3: TGTGCCAGCAGCCTCCCGGGCGGACAGGGCTCCTACGAGCAGTACTTC. Encoded protein: CASSLPGGQGSYEQYF.

The chain carries TRBV7-8 and TRBJ1-5; 10 bases line up with TRBD1. V shed 2 bases and J 6 bases; nucleotides not matched to a gene: 7. Germline CDR1 SGHVS, CDR2 FQNEAQ. The CDR3 has 16 amino acids. The DNA for the CDR3 is TGTGCCAGCAGCTTATCCCGACAGGGGGCGGGTCAGCCCCAGCATTTT. It is translated as CASSLSRQGAGQPQHF.

In its sample, this clone was seen once. The V gene is TRBV4-2, the J gene TRBJ2-1; 9 bases line up with TRBD2. V trimming: 1 base; J trimming: 6 bases; junction bases outside the gene matches: 10. Germline V gene data show CDR1 as LGHNA and CDR2 as YNFKEQ. There are 17 residues in the CDR3. In nucleotides, the CDR3 is TGTGCCAGCAGCCAAGGGAGGGGAGCGGGGGGAGGCAATGAGCAGTTCTTC. Protein product: CASSQGRGAGGGNEQFF.

V gene TRBV4-1 combines with J gene TRBJ1-5, with 7 bases aligning to TRBD1. Germline lookup yields CDR1 MGHRA and CDR2 YSYEKL. CDR3 length: 15 residues. Trimming cost V 1 base and J 11 bases; bases outside gene matches: 11. DNA of the CDR3: TGCGCCAGCAGCCAAGGCCCCTACAGGGGATCGACCCAGCATTTT. Encoded protein: CASSQGPYRGSTQHF.

This CDR3 is CASSLGQGDTEAFF. The CDR3 region has the DNA TGTGCCAGCAGCCTCGGACAGGGGGACACTGAAGCTTTCTTT. The genes are TRBV11-1 and TRBJ1-1; 10 positions match TRBD1. CDR1 SGHAT and CDR2 FQDESV come from the germline V gene (reference sequence). With V trimmed by 5 bases and J by 3 bases, 3 bases remained unmatched. The CDR3 runs to 14 residues.

The chain has TRBV4-3 and TRBJ2-7; 12 nucleotides line up with TRBD1. Losses at the gene ends were 2 bases for V and 3 bases for J; bases not matched to a gene: 8. The CDR3 sequence is 17 residues long. The germline gives CDR1 LGHNA, CDR2 YSLEER. CDR3 sequence: CASSQHGTGGTGYEQYF. The CDR3 nucleotides are TGCGCCAGCAGCCAACATGGGACAGGGGGCACTGGCTACGAGCAGTACTTC.

The chain has TRBV4-3 and TRBJ2-2; 10 bases agree with TRBD2. The CDR3 consists of 18 residues. With V trimmed by 2 bases and J by 0 bases, 6 bases remained unmatched. CDR1 is LGHNA, CDR2 YSLEER, per germline. CDR3 sequence (DNA): TGCGCCAGCAGCCAAAAGGGACTAGCGCGATCGAACACCGGGGAGCTGTTTTTT. Amino acids: CASSQKGLARSNTGELFF.

The V call is TRBV27, the J call TRBJ1-1; the match to TRBD1 covers 7 bases. Germline CDR1 and CDR2: MNHEY and SMNVEV (reference sequence). V shed 6 bases, J shed 5 bases, and the junction held 9 bases outside the gene matches. The CDR3 extends over 14 amino acids. The CDR3 DNA reads as TGTGCCAGCAGACTCGACAGGGTGGGGACTGAAGCTTTCTTT. Translation gives CASRLDRVGTEAFF.

This sequence joins TRBV28 and TRBJ2-7; maybe TRBD1 (5 bases). Trimming pared 6 bases from V and 2 bases from J, leaving 14 bases between. Germline V gene data show CDR1 as MDHEN and CDR2 as SYDVKM. The CDR3 extends over 14 amino acids. The CDR3 region is CASSPGQGAYEQYF. As DNA, the CDR3 is TGTGCCAGCAGCCCCGGACAAGGGGCCTACGAGCAGTACTTC.

This clone was picked up a small number of times. V and J are TRBV4-2 and TRBJ1-3; 8 positions agree with TRBD1. The germline gives CDR1 LGHNA, CDR2 YNFKEQ. The junction had 5 bases not matched to a gene; V was cut back by 0 bases and J by 1 base. The CDR3 has 17 residues. As DNA, the CDR3 is TGTGCCAGCAGCCAAGATCGGCAGGGGGCGTCTGGAAACACCATATATTTT. It encodes CASSQDRQGASGNTIYF.

This rearrangement joins TRBV29-1 to TRBJ2-5; 10 positions agree with TRBD2. CDR3 size: 15 residues. Per germline, CDR1 SQVTM and CDR2 ANQGSEA. Trimming took 5 bases from V and 3 from J; bases not matched to a gene: 9. CDR3 in DNA: TGCAGCGTTTCAAGGACTAGCGGACTCAAAGAGACCCAGTACTTC. This codes for CSVSRTSGLKETQYF.

The chain recombines TRBV3-1 (or the pseudogene TRBV3-2) with TRBJ2-7, with D perhaps matching TRBD2 (5 bases). Trimming shortened V by 4 bases and J by 4 bases, and 8 bases separated the two germline ends. The germline CDR1 and CDR2 sequences are LGHDT and YNNKEL (reference sequence). CDR3 length: 12 amino acids. CDR3 sequence (DNA): TGTGCCAGCAGCCTAAGGGAGTACGAGCAGTACTTC. This translates into CASSLREYEQYF.

This CDR3 is CASSPTTDTEAFF. In nucleotides, the CDR3 is TGTGCCAGCTCACCAACAACAGACACTGAAGCTTTCTTT. The rearrangement uses TRBV18 and TRBJ1-1; no definite D call. From germline, CDR1 is KGHSH and CDR2 LQKENI. This CDR3 comprises 13 residues. V was shortened by 2 bases and J by 3 bases, with 7 bases between the two germline ends.